These T cell receptor beta chains were read from a single sample in a study of regulatory T cells in long-lasting Graves disease. TCRdb redid the calling of the multiplex PCR reads with MiXCR, one entry per CDR3 protein. The sample lists 400,000 to 550,000 distinct CDR3 sequences; roughly 17% were seen once. The same sample was also used in a study of T cells in Graves' hyperthyroidism and ophthalmopathy.

This sample comprised peripheral blood mononuclear cells (PBMCs), obtained at new diagnosis, from a patient treated with antithyroid drugs. The source is a woman aged 18 to 35 with Graves disease. Both conserved end residues are part of each CDR3.

v_call	j_call	cdr3_length	cdr3_aa
TRBV20-1	TRBJ2-1	14	CSARGPGGPHEQFF
TRBV3-1	TRBJ2-5	15	CASSPPDRGLETQYF
TRBV10-3	TRBJ2-5	14	CAISGDRGDETQYF
TRBV6-5	TRBJ2-2	18	CASSYSTIGLATTGELFF
TRBV28	TRBJ1-4	13	CASKDSTNEKLFF
TRBV3-1	TRBJ2-2	17	CASSLRQGRPNTGELFF
TRBV7-2	TRBJ1-5	12	CASSLDGWPQHF
TRBV7-2	TRBJ2-7	17	CASSPQGAGALLGEQYF
TRBV7-9	TRBJ2-7	16	CASSSLSQGSDYEQYF
TRBV11-2	TRBJ2-5	15	CASSLGGFGVETQYF
TRBV2	TRBJ2-4	14	CASSRADRENIQYF
TRBV6-1	TRBJ1-2	13	CASREPAVGGYTF
TRBV5-1	TRBJ2-1	15	CASSLVATGANEQFF
TRBV5-4	TRBJ2-1	12	CASSAGGTEQFF
TRBV28	TRBJ2-4	15	CASSHRLAGESRIFF
TRBV25-1	TRBJ1-1	15	CASIRDGQLNTEAFF
TRBV4-1	TRBJ1-5	15	CASSPFRDSNQPQHF
TRBV7-6	TRBJ2-1	16	CASSSPRGVLLDEQFF
TRBV11-2	TRBJ2-7	12	CASSPSEYEQYF
TRBV7-2	TRBJ2-5	14	CASSSTGTRETQYF
TRBV20-1	TRBJ2-1	16	CSASPFLAAVVDEQFF
TRBV11-2	TRBJ2-1	14	CASSLGWQGNEQFF
TRBV11-2	TRBJ2-5	16	CASSVIAGGTQETQYF
TRBV11-2	TRBJ2-3	14	CASSLGTGTDTQYF
TRBV20-1	TRBJ2-7	14	CSAYRDPGTHEQYF
TRBV20-1	TRBJ1-1	13	CSARPFRDTEAFF
TRBV28	TRBJ2-5	14	CASSFVTGGETQYF
TRBV5-1	TRBJ2-7	16	CASSLGMGLAYGEQYF
TRBV12-3/TRBV12-4	TRBJ2-2	15	CASSLFGTSAGELFF
TRBV5-1	TRBJ1-2	13	CASSLFTADGYTF
TRBV7-2	TRBJ2-7	15	CASSFRLAGGYEQYF
TRBV9	TRBJ2-1	14	CASSARTGFGMQFF
TRBV13	TRBJ2-3	15	CASSVRGGRTDTQYF
TRBV6-1	TRBJ1-1	16	CASSPGTGAVGTEAFF
TRBV9	TRBJ2-1	15	CASSYSWGQNNEQFF
TRBV20-1	TRBJ1-2	14	CSARDFAELGGYTF
TRBV29-1	TRBJ2-1	15	CSVGVGGPSYNEQFF